This TCR beta chain emerged from a study of Graves' ophthalmopathy and Graves' hyperthyroidism (dated by TCRdb to 2017 to 2018). For the wider study: Hyperthyroidism was defined as stable when no progression to ophthalmopathy occurred within 18 months of follow-up. For independent validation, a separate cohort was made up of approximately 19 hyperthyroidism patients plus 17 patients who later progressed from hyperthyroidism to ophthalmopathy. In total, some 130 blood samples were TCR-sequenced: fewer than 50 ophthalmopathy, about 75 hyperthyroidism and approximately 17 hyperthyroidism-to-ophthalmopathy patients. In about six hyperthyroidism patients, the T-cell repertoire of thyroid tissue was compared with the T-cell repertoire of blood. To explore V-J signatures that separate ophthalmopathy from hyperthyroidism, a discovery set of about 100 patients was enrolled, consisting of 43 with ophthalmopathy and about 60 with stable hyperthyroidism. The study used signatures of the TCR beta repertoire to tell Graves' ophthalmopathy apart from Graves' hyperthyroidism and to predict which patients would progress to ophthalmopathy. Following sample collection, hyperthyroidism patients were given methimazole at a starting dose of 30 mg daily, and ophthalmopathy patients were given high-dose intravenous methylprednisolone. What the authors observed across the whole study: In validation, the model predicted ophthalmopathy progression with more than 55% sensitivity and 72% to 80% specificity; roughly 11 predicted patients were CT-confirmed with GO in a median of approximately 6.5 months. Sample size was not statistically predetermined, and group allocation was not concealed from the investigators. Most expanded thyroid clonotypes with frequency above 0.001 were also detected in blood, suggesting blood repertoires may reflect the thyroid immune response. In cross-validation, the 13-signature model distinguished ophthalmopathy from stable hyperthyroidism with 85% to 90% sensitivity and almost 83% specificity, and in the test set the corresponding values were approximately 79% and 70%.

TCR beta CDR3 regions were amplified from RNA transcripts for repertoire sequencing. HTBI primers and the Qiagen OneStep RT-PCR kit were used in a first-round RT-PCR, which was followed by a second-round multiplex PCR, size selection and purification. Libraries were sequenced paired-end with 100 bp reads on an Illumina HiSeq2000. The authors' analysis ran thus. Reads were processed with SOAPnuke, discarding reads with adapters, uncalled bases, mean Phred below 15, or no exact constant-primer or identifier match. High-quality paired reads were merged with COPE v1.2.5. Each unique nucleotide sequence was treated as a clonotype, and MiTCR v1.1 was used to align the clonotypes to the IMGT TRB V, D and J references. The analysis was limited to V-J combinations with a frequency above 0.0001, which together covered more than 98% of repertoires. A TCR clonal expansion and chaos score per V-J combination was defined as the ratio of F50 clonal expansion to chaos observed in the TCRdist matrix. Welch's t-statistics and random forest were used to reduce features to about a dozen V-J combinations, which were fed into a naive Bayes classifier. Thyroid-blood repertoire similarity was quantified with the Morisita-Horn index. TCRdb cleaned the public reads at Q25 with fastp, built clones with MiXCR and kept in-frame beta chains. Each CDR3 protein gets just one entry, which takes the most common genes and DNA from the rows behind it. TCRdb, not the authors, supplied the V and J calls. For this sample there are roughly 1.1 million distinct CDR3 sequences; approximately 35% appear just once. Of the sample, approximately 10% falls within the top ten clones.

At least ten counts were recorded for this clonotype. Its binding antigen is unknown. No much larger clonotype is one base removed from it; base qualities were not supplied. Hyperthyroidism patients were newly diagnosed, with disease duration under 2 months, and aged 18 to 65 years. Patients with other autoimmune diseases, uncontrolled infections, pregnancy or lactation were excluded. Diagnosis was based on clinical symptoms, serum thyroxine, TRAb, thyroid ultrasound and orbital computed tomography. Trizol reagent was used to extract the total RNA, and its quality was then checked on an Agilent 2100 Bioanalyzer. V was cut back by 3 bases and J by 1 base, leaving a gap of 10 bases between them. There are 13 amino acids in the CDR3, from cysteine to phenylalanine inclusive. Just the 39-base CDR3 DNA is kept, in frame starting at base 1. Based on the germline V gene (reference sequence), the CDR1 and CDR2 sequences are DFQATT and SNEGSKA.

Recombination joined TRBV20-1 with TRBJ2-7; the D gene is not confidently resolved. The sequenced material came from peripheral blood or thyroid tissue (not recorded which). The origin of this receptor is an adult man with Graves' hyperthyroidism. The nucleotide sequence is TGCAGTGCTAGTGGTCTGCAGTCCTACGAGCAGTACTTC. This yields the protein CSASGLQSYEQYF.